Below, 27 T cell receptor beta chains from the same sample are listed, as sequenced in a study of metastatic and nonmetastatic thyroid tumors. TCRdb re-clonotyped the PCR reads through MiXCR. This table holds 25,000 to 35,000 clones, about 17% found once. Patients underwent thyroid surgery, and none had received any treatment before it. The sample consisted of blood. The source of these receptors is a female donor with papillary thyroid cancer or a benign thyroid nodule (not recorded which). Some clones in this sample may be carry-over from other donors' samples.

The sample holds many counts of this clone. V is TRBV24-1 and J is TRBJ2-5; 7 bases fit TRBD1. The V segment lost 4 bases and the J segment 3 bases; nucleotides outside the gene matches: 4. CDR1 and CDR2 (germline): KGHDR, SFDVKD. This CDR3 is built from 14 residues. The CDR3 nucleotides are TGTGCCACCAGTGACCCTGGACAGGAAGAGACCCAGTACTTC. It specifies CATSDPGQEETQYF.

This clone was counted at least ten times. The chain is built from TRBV6-5 and TRBJ1-4, with 9 bases aligning to TRBD1. V shed 2 bases, J shed 7 bases, and the junction held 5 bases outside the gene matches. The CDR3 contains 15 residues. CDR1 and CDR2 (germline): MNHEY, SVGAGI. The CDR3 sequence is CASSYLQGAPEKLFF. CDR3 sequence (DNA): TGTGCCAGCAGTTACCTACAGGGGGCCCCTGAAAAACTGTTTTTT.

This clone has ten or more counts. This rearrangement joins TRBV28 to TRBJ1-1; 7 bases align to TRBD1. Per germline, CDR1 MDHEN and CDR2 SYDVKM. The CDR3 loop spans 12 amino acids. V was clipped by 9 bases and J by 5 bases; unmatched bases: 6. CDR3: CASTGVGTEAFF. CDR3 DNA sequence: TGTGCCAGTACAGGGGTTGGGACTGAAGCTTTCTTT.

This clone was observed many times. The chain is built from TRBV30 and TRBJ2-6, with D perhaps assigned TRBD1 or TRBD2 (5 bases each). Between the trimmed V and J ends, which lost 3 bases and 2 bases, there was a span of 11 bases. From germline, CDR1 is GTSNPN and CDR2 SVGIG (reference sequence). CDR3 length: 15 residues. CDR3 sequence (DNA): TGTGCCTGGAGAAAGACGGGGCCTGGGGCCAACGTCCTGACTTTC. It specifies CAWRKTGPGANVLTF.

This clone was picked up many times. Other DNA sequences of this sample code for an identical CDR3. The chain employs TRBV7-9 and TRBJ1-5; D not resolved. The CDR3 covers 13 residues. V gave up 5 bases and J gave up 0 bases, with 5 bases separating them. Germline V lookup: CDR1 SEHNR, CDR2 FQNEAQ (reference sequence). The CDR3 region has the DNA TGTGCCAGCAGCGCTTATAGCAATCAGCCCCAGCATTTT. This gives the protein CASSAYSNQPQHF. Variable domain in full (rest from reference TRBV7-9 and TRBJ1-5): DTGVSQNPRHKITKRGQNVTFRCDPISEHNRLYWYRQTLGQGPEFLTYFQNEAQLEKSRLLSDRFSAERPKGSFSTLEIQRTEQGDSAMYLCASSAYSNQPQHFGDGTRLSIL.

On this clone itself: Compared with germline, one end of the junction differs, possibly owing to a read error. V gene TRBV11-2 combines with J gene TRBJ2-3; TRBD2 matches 12 bases. This CDR3 contains 21 residues. Per germline, CDR1 SGHAT and CDR2 FQNNGV. The CDR3 loop is CASSLGFQASGGAERLHTQYF. CDR3 nucleotide sequence: TGTGCCAGCAGCTTAGGGTTTCAGGCTAGCGGGGGGGCAGAGAGGCTTCATACGCAATATTTT.

This clone was seen many times. J is TRBJ1-2 and V is TRBV20-1; 7 bases are a match to TRBD1. V lost 3 bases and J lost 8; bases outside the gene matches: 9. This CDR3 comprises 13 residues. The germline V gene encodes CDR1 DFQATT and CDR2 SNEGSKA (reference sequence). Written as DNA, the CDR3 is TGCAGTGCTAGGGGACAGAAGATGTACGGCTACACCTTC. Translation gives CSARGQKMYGYTF.

V is TRBV10-1 and J is TRBJ2-7, with unresolved D. The length of the CDR3 is 13 residues. Trimming took off 6 bases at V and 5 bases at J, with 14 bases between the two ends. The germline V gene has CDR1 WNHNN and CDR2 SYGVQD (reference sequence). The CDR3 DNA sequence: TGCGCCAGCAGCCCTAATAGGGCACACGAGCAGTACTTC. As protein: CASSPNRAHEQYF.

This clone has at least ten counts. V is TRBV12-3 or TRBV12-4 and J is TRBJ1-3; perhaps TRBD1 as D (6 bases). This CDR3 contains 16 residues. V was trimmed by 6 bases and J by 0 bases, leaving 15 bases between them. CDR3 nucleotide sequence: TGTGCCAGCAGAACAACAGGGACGATCTCTGGAAACACCATATATTTT. Translating it yields CASRTTGTISGNTIYF.

This clone is medium-sized (0.01 to 0.1%) by share. The rearrangement links TRBV20-1 to TRBJ2-7, with 11 bases matching TRBD1. The ends lost 1 base at V and 4 bases at J; junction bases unmatched: 6. CDR1 is DFQATT, CDR2 SNEGSKA, per germline (reference sequence). The CDR3 has 15 amino acids. The CDR3 here is CSARVGTGGAYEQYF. The CDR3 bases are TGCAGTGCTAGAGTAGGGACAGGGGGTGCTTACGAGCAGTACTTC.

CDR3 nucleotide sequence: TGCAGTGCTAGAACGGGGTGGGGAAACACCATATATTTT. The encoded protein is CSARTGWGNTIYF. The J gene is TRBJ1-3, the V gene TRBV20-1; D remains unclear. V was shortened by 2 bases and J by 4 bases, with 9 bases between the two germline ends. The CDR3 sequence is 13 residues long. From germline, CDR1 is DFQATT and CDR2 SNEGSKA (reference sequence).

The table lists this clone with a few counts. Likely a read error: the CDR3 ends without its conserved phenylalanine or tryptophan. V and J are TRBV2 and TRBJ1-5, with a weak D call TRBD1 (5 bases). Germline V lookup: CDR1 SNHLY, CDR2 FYNNEI. CDR3 size: 15 residues. V lost 7 bases and J lost 1, with 14 bases in between. CDR3 protein: CASMGGCQSNQPQHL. As DNA, the CDR3 is TGTGCCAGCATGGGGGGGTGTCAAAGCAATCAGCCCCAGCATCTT.

This clone was picked up many times. The V and J genes are TRBV7-2 and TRBJ2-3; D is ambiguous. Germline lookup yields CDR1 SGHTA and CDR2 FQGNSA. Trimming shortened V by 4 bases and J by 0 bases, and 17 bases separated the two germline ends. The CDR3 extends over 17 amino acids. Here the CDR3 DNA reads TGTGCCAGCAGCTCATACGGCGCCCCGCTTAGCACAGATACGCAGTATTTT. It is translated as CASSSYGAPLSTDTQYF.

A note on this clone: This may be a read error, as it is one base from a much larger clone. The V gene is TRBV7-8, the J gene TRBJ2-5, with 7 nucleotides matching TRBD1. The CDR3 runs 16 residues. V gave up 1 base and J gave up 1 base; unmatched junction bases: 6. Germline assignment: CDR1 SGHVS and CDR2 FQNEAQ. CDR3 residues: CASSLVLRDSQETQYF. The CDR3 region has the DNA TGTGCCAGCAGCTTAGTCCTCCGGGACAGCCAAGAGACCCAGTACTTC. Based on the CDR3 plus reference TRBV7-8 and TRBJ2-5, the full variable domain is GAGVSQSPRYKVAKRGQDVALRCDPISGHVSLFWYQQALGQGPEFLTYFQNEAQLDKSGLPSDRFFAERPEGSVSTLKIQRTQQEDSAVYLCASSLVLRDSQETQYFGPGTRLLVL.

This clone was found many times. This sample includes further DNA sequences coding for the same CDR3. The chain is built from TRBV19 and TRBJ1-3; D remains ambiguous. CDR1 and CDR2 from the germline V gene are LNHDA and SQIVND (reference sequence). Trimming left V 0 bases short and J 0 bases short, with 3 bases between. This CDR3 is 14 amino acids long. The CDR3 is CASSIDLSGNTIYF. The CDR3, as DNA: TGTGCCAGTAGTATAGACCTCTCTGGAAACACCATATATTTT.

With regard to this clone: A junction end diverges from the germline sequence, so it may reflect a read error. J is TRBJ1-4 and V is TRBV4-1, with TRBD1 as a possible D gene (5 bases). The CDR3 has 16 residues. Germline V gene data show CDR1 as MGHRA and CDR2 as YSYEKL. CDR3 in amino acids: CASSQDWHRRRERLFF. CDR3 sequence (DNA): TGCGCCAGCAGCCAAGATTGGCACAGGAGAAGAGAAAGACTGTTTTTT.

This clone was recorded many times. This sequence joins TRBV28 and TRBJ2-5, with 7 bases that match TRBD1. Trimming at V came to 6 bases and at J to 2 bases, leaving 6 bases not matched to a gene. Germline-derived CDR1 and CDR2 are MDHEN and SYDVKM. The CDR3 consists of 14 residues. The CDR3 DNA reads as TGTGCCAGCAGGCAGACAGGGTGGCAAGAGACCCAGTACTTC. Translation gives CASRQTGWQETQYF.

This clone was found many times. V is TRBV7-9 and J is TRBJ2-1; the match to TRBD2 covers 12 bases. The germline gives CDR1 SEHNR, CDR2 FQNEAQ (reference sequence). This CDR3 comprises 16 residues. V was pared by 1 base and J by 6 bases, with 4 bases of the junction left unmatched. The CDR3 region has the DNA TGTGCCAGCAGCTTAGGACTAGCGGGAGCACGCAATGAGCAGTTCTTC. Encoded protein: CASSLGLAGARNEQFF.

The chain recombines TRBV5-1 with TRBJ2-7; 7 positions agree with TRBD2. The CDR3 consists of 14 residues. V trimming: 1 base; J trimming: 6 bases; junction bases outside the gene matches: 7. CDR1 and CDR2 (germline): SGHRS, YFSETQ. The CDR3 protein is CASSLRGESREQYF. The CDR3 DNA sequence: TGCGCCAGCAGCTTGCGGGGGGAATCACGCGAGCAGTACTTC.

This clone showed up many times. The chain has TRBV28 and TRBJ1-5, with 9 bases matching TRBD1. Trimming at V came to 3 bases and at J to 7 bases, leaving 7 bases not matched to a gene. The CDR3 runs 15 residues. Germline CDR1 MDHEN, CDR2 SYDVKM. DNA of the CDR3: TGTGCCAGCAGTTTGACGGGACAGGGCGAACAGCCCCAGCATTTT. Translation gives CASSLTGQGEQPQHF.

This clone was counted ten times or more. The rearrangement joins TRBV28 to TRBJ1-5; D is perhaps TRBD1 (6 bases). CDR1 and CDR2 (germline): MDHEN, SYDVKM. Trimming left V 0 bases short and J 3 bases short, with 6 bases between. This CDR3 comprises 14 residues. The CDR3 DNA is TGTGCCAGCAGTTTATGGGGGGCCAATCAGCCCCAGCATTTT. Translation gives CASSLWGANQPQHF.

J is TRBJ2-1 and V is TRBV19, with D perhaps TRBD1 (5 bases). The V gene lost 5 bases and the J gene lost 1 base, with 12 bases spanning the gap. CDR1 LNHDA and CDR2 SQIVND come from the germline V gene (reference sequence). This CDR3 has 15 amino acids. DNA for the CDR3: TGTGCCAGTAGTGACGTACAGGTTTCCTACAATGAGCAGTTCTTC. It yields the protein CASSDVQVSYNEQFF.

This clone was seen repeatedly, ten times or more. This sequence joins TRBV16 and TRBJ1-5, with a weak D call TRBD1 (5 bases). CDR3 size: 13 residues. CDR1 KGHSY and CDR2 FQNENV come from the germline V gene. The germline V and J ends were trimmed by 5 bases and 1 base, with 6 bases remaining between them. In nucleotides, the CDR3 is TGTGCCAGCAGCGGGGACAGCAATCAGCCCCAGCATTTT. Protein product: CASSGDSNQPQHF.

This clone has just a few counts. One end of the junction is discordant with germline, which a read error may explain. The CDR3 DNA reads TGCAGTGCTAGAGATATGGTTTTAACCGATCAGTCCCAGCATTTT. It specifies CSARDMVLTDQSQHF. This chain connects TRBV20-1 to TRBJ1-5, with no clear D. The CDR3 consists of 15 residues. Germline V lookup: CDR1 DFQATT, CDR2 SNEGSKA (reference sequence).

This clone was counted at least ten times. V gene TRBV4-1 combines with J gene TRBJ2-1; D gene ambiguous. V was pared by 0 bases and J by 9 bases, with 18 bases between. The CDR3 runs 16 residues. Germline CDR1 and CDR2: MGHRA and YSYEKL. The CDR3 sequence: CASSQDWSATLAEQFF. Here the CDR3 DNA reads TGCGCCAGCAGCCAAGATTGGAGTGCGACTCTTGCTGAGCAGTTCTTC.

This clone was recorded many times. The rearrangement uses TRBV19 and TRBJ2-7; D gene unclear. The V gene's germline CDR1 is LNHDA and CDR2 SQIVND (reference sequence). V was shortened by 7 bases and J by 0 bases, with 13 bases between the two germline ends. The CDR3 is made up of 14 amino acids. In DNA form, the CDR3 reads TGTGCCAGTACCCAAAGGACGGACTCCTACGAGCAGTACTTC. This encodes CASTQRTDSYEQYF.

This clone has at least ten counts. The J gene is TRBJ2-2, the V gene TRBV27; D is unclear. V lost 6 bases and J 5 bases, leaving 4 bases between the germline ends. The length of the CDR3 is 11 residues. Germline values: CDR1 MNHEY, CDR2 SMNVEV (reference sequence). The CDR3 sequence is CASSKTGELFF. CDR3 DNA sequence: TGTGCCAGCAGCAAGACCGGGGAGCTGTTTTTT.